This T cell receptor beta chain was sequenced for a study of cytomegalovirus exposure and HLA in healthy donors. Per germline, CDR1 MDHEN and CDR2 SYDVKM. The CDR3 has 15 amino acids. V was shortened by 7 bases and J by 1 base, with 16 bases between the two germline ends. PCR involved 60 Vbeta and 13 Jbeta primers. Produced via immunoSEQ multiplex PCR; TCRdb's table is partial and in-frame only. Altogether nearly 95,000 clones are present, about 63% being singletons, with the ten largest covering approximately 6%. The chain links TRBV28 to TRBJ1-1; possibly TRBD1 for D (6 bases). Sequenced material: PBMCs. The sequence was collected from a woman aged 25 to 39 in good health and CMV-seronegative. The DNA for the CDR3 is TGTGCCAGCACCTCCCCCGGGACATCGAACACTGAAGCTTTCTTT. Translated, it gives CASTSPGTSNTEAFF.